The entry below describes one TCR beta chain. Its antigen remains unknown. TRB rearrangements spanning V, D and J were amplified using mixed TRB-A/B primers. TCRdb re-derived calls from the multiplex PCR reads in MiXCR, one entry per CDR3 protein. The sample lists around 12,000 distinct CDR3 sequences, roughly a quarter occurring once. The data derive from a study of T cell repertoires in aging, cancer and after chemotherapy. At the level of the study: Healthy donor repertoires were recorded over several months to years and showed clear clonal overlap. Roughly 9.3 million TCR reads made up the full dataset.

Whole-study results and caveats: Loss of evenness, beyond lost richness, contributed to age-related TCR diversity decline in cancer patients. Age-matched healthy donors had significantly more diverse, less clonal blood TCR repertoires than untreated cancer patients.

TCR beta rearrangements were amplified from peripheral blood genomic DNA. The sample taken for sequencing was blood. The receptor's source is a human donor in good health.

For the CDR3, the DNA is TGTGCCAGTCATCATTTCAGGGTAGGCACTGAAGCTTTCTTT. Translated, it gives CASHHFRVGTEAFF. The chain recombines TRBV6-1 with TRBJ1-1; possibly TRBD1 for D (5 bases). The CDR3 extends over 14 amino acids. Germline V lookup: CDR1 MNHNS, CDR2 SASEGT. The ends were cut back, 9 bases at V and 4 bases at J, with 18 bases in the middle.